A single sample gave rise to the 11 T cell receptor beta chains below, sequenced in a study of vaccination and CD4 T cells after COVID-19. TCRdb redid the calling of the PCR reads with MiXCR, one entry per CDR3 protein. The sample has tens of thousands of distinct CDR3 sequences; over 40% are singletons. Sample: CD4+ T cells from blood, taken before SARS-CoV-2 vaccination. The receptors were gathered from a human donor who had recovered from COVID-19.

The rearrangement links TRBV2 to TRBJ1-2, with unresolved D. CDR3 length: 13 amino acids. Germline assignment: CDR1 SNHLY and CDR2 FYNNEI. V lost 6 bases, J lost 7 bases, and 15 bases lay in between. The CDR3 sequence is CASRSRVVGGYTF. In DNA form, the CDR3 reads TGTGCCAGCAGGTCACGGGTCGTTGGTGGCTACACCTTC.

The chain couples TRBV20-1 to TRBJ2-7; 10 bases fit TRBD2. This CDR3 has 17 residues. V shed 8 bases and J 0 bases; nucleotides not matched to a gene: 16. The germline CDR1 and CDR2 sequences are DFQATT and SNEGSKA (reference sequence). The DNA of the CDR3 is TGCAGTCCCAAGCCTTTACCTCCTAGCGGGAGCTCCTACGAGCAGTACTTC. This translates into CSPKPLPPSGSSYEQYF.

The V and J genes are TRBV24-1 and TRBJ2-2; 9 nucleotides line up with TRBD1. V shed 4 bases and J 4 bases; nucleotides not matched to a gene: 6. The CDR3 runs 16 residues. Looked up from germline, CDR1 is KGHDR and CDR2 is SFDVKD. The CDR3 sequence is CATSDPGQGCTGELFF. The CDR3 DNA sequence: TGTGCCACCAGTGACCCGGGACAGGGTTGCACCGGGGAGCTGTTTTTT.

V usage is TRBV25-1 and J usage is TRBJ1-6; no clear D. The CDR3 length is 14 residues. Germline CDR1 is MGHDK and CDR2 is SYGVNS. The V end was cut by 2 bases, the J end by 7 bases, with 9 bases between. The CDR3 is CASSERSGNSPLHF. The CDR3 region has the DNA TGTGCCAGCAGTGAACGGTCGGGCAATTCACCCCTCCACTTT.

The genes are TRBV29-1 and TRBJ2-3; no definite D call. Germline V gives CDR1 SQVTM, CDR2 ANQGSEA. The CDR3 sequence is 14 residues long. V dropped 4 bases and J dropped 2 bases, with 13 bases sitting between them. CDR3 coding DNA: TGCAGCGTTGGTTCCGCTGGGTACACAGATACGCAGTATTTT. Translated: CSVGSAGYTDTQYF.

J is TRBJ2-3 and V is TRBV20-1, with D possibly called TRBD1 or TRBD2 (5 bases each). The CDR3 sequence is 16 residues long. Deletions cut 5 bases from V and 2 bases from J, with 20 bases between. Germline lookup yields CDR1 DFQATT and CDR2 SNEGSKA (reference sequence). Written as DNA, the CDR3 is TGCAGTGCTGGACGTTCTGTTGGGGGAGACACAGATACGCAGTATTTT. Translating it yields CSAGRSVGGDTDTQYF.

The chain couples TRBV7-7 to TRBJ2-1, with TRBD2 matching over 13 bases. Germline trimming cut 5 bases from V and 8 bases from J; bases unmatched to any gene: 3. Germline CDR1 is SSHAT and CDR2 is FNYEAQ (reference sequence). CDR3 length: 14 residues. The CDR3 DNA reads TGTGCCAGCAGCCCGGGACTAGCGGGATATGAGCAGTTCTTC. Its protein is CASSPGLAGYEQFF. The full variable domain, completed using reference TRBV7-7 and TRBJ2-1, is GAGVSQSPRYKVTKRGQDVTLRCDPISSHATLYWYQQALGQGPEFLTYFNYEAQPDKSGLPSDRFSAERPEGSISTLTIQRTEQRDSAMYRCASSPGLAGYEQFFGPGTRLTVL.

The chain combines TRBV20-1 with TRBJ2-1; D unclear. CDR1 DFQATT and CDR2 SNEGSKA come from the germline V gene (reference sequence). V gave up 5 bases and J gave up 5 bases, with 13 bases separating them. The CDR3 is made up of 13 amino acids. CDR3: CSAENLHHNEQFF. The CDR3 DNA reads TGCAGTGCTGAAAACCTTCACCACAATGAGCAGTTCTTC.

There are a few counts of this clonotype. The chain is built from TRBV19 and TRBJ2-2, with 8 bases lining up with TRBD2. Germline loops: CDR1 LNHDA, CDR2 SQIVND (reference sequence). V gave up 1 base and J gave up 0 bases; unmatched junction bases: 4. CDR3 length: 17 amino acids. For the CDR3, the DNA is TGTGCCAGTAGTATAGCTCTAGCGGGTTCGAACACCGGGGAGCTGTTTTTT. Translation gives CASSIALAGSNTGELFF.

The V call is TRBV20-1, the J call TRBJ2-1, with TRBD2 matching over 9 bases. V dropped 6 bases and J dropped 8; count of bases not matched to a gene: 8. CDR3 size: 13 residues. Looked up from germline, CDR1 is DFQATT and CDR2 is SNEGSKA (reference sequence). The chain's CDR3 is CSAGLAILHEQFF. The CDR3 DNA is TGCAGTGCCGGACTAGCGATCCTCCATGAGCAGTTCTTC.

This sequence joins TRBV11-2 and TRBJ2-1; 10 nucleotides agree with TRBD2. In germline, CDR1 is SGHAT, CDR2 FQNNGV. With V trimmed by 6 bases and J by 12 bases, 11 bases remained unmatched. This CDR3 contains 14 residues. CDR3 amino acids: CASRRLAGPPRQFF. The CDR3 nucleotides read TGTGCCAGCAGGAGACTAGCGGGCCCTCCGCGGCAGTTCTTC.